The rows below give T cell receptor beta chains drawn from one sample of a study of cytomegalovirus exposure and HLA in healthy donors. Assay used: immunoSEQ multiplex PCR; TCRdb lists only in-frame clones, some missing. The sample has roughly 80,000 clones; roughly 70% are singletons. Sequenced material: PBMCs. These receptors were collected from a man aged 55 to 70 in good health and CMV-seropositive. Each CDR3 is given with its conserved first and last residue.

J gene: TRBJ2-3; V gene: TRBV19; CDR3 protein: CAIREGLTDTQYF
J gene: TRBJ2-7; V gene: TRBV7-2; CDR3 protein: CASSLVVSSGSRSSYEQYF
J gene: TRBJ1-5; V gene: TRBV6-6; CDR3 protein: CASSMTGGYQPQHF
J gene: TRBJ2-7; V gene: TRBV9; CDR3 protein: CASSISGTGKVYEQYF
J gene: TRBJ1-5; V gene: TRBV18; CDR3 protein: CASSPSGNQPQHF
J gene: TRBJ1-3; V gene: TRBV28; CDR3 protein: CASSPDRAGNTIYF
J gene: TRBJ2-7; V gene: TRBV10-3; CDR3 protein: CASWGGGAAYEQYF
J gene: TRBJ2-2; V gene: TRBV19; CDR3 protein: CASSLDRGRTGELFF
J gene: TRBJ1-6; V gene: TRBV5-8; CDR3 protein: CAGQDRSSYNSPLHF
J gene: TRBJ1-6; V gene: TRBV30; CDR3 protein: CAWSSPTPLHF
J gene: TRBJ2-7; V gene: TRBV18; CDR3 protein: CASSPPYLFEQYF
J gene: TRBJ2-7; V gene: TRBV5-8; CDR3 protein: CASSPDRGLNEQYF
J gene: TRBJ2-1; V gene: TRBV10-3; CDR3 protein: CAITLELAGATSPYNEQFF
J gene: TRBJ1-5; V gene: TRBV19; CDR3 protein: CASSYGLYGNQPQHF
J gene: TRBJ2-2; V gene: TRBV7-6; CDR3 protein: CASSLAGTGRAGELFF
J gene: TRBJ2-5; V gene: TRBV7-7; CDR3 protein: CASSLVGGTAQETQYF
J gene: TRBJ2-1; V gene: TRBV28; CDR3 protein: CASSLSPVNEQFF
J gene: TRBJ2-2; V gene: TRBV28; CDR3 protein: CASSFGGPGTGELFF
J gene: TRBJ2-5; V gene: TRBV5-4; CDR3 protein: CASSSQLGHQETQYF
J gene: TRBJ2-7; V gene: TRBV4-3; CDR3 protein: CASSQDGAGGPVEQYF
J gene: TRBJ2-2; V gene: TRBV18; CDR3 protein: CASSPRGSNTGELFF
J gene: TRBJ2-7; V gene: TRBV27; CDR3 protein: CASSPNRDFYEQYF
J gene: TRBJ2-7; V gene: TRBV6-1; CDR3 protein: CASSGEVTAYEQYF
J gene: TRBJ2-5; V gene: TRBV27; CDR3 protein: CASSFRTGGGGTQYF
J gene: TRBJ2-7; V gene: TRBV2; CDR3 protein: CASSESDSTNMYEQYF
J gene: TRBJ1-5; V gene: TRBV19; CDR3 protein: CATRTGAFSNQPQHF
J gene: TRBJ2-3; V gene: TRBV5-4; CDR3 protein: CASSPPAVDTQYF
J gene: TRBJ2-6; V gene: TRBV27; CDR3 protein: CASSLGRAGANVLTF
J gene: TRBJ2-4; V gene: TRBV30; CDR3 protein: CAWSTSGIAKNIQYF
J gene: TRBJ1-4; V gene: TRBV6-1; CDR3 protein: CASSEGRGAANEKLFF
J gene: TRBJ2-1; V gene: TRBV19; CDR3 protein: CASSISGGGEQFF
J gene: TRBJ1-1; V gene: TRBV30; CDR3 protein: CAWSVYTEAFF
J gene: TRBJ2-5; V gene: TRBV4-1; CDR3 protein: CASSQPTGRETQYF
J gene: TRBJ2-7; V gene: TRBV4-1; CDR3 protein: CASSQGTGLYEQYF
J gene: TRBJ1-1; V gene: TRBV5-1; CDR3 protein: CASSLEGVDTEAFF
J gene: TRBJ1-1; V gene: TRBV7-9; CDR3 protein: CASSFLTGTGGHAFF